A selection of T cell receptor beta chains follows, all from one sample in a study of blood T cell repertoires in COVID-19. Produced via immunoSEQ multiplex PCR; TCRdb's table is partial and in-frame only. The sample lists about 170,000 clones; about 85% were seen once. The sequencing input was peripheral blood. The source of these receptors is a man aged 80 or over with COVID-19, enrolled during active disease. Each CDR3 is given with its conserved first and last residue. Each record gives: D gene, V gene, J gene, clone size, CDR3 protein, CDR3 DNA. The D gene is left open where the match is weak. Only part of the rows carry a size: once, few, many, or a class if the clone is expanded.

>NA|TRBV7-2|TRBJ1-5|NA
CASSLAGMGNQPQHF
TGTGCCAGCAGCCTTGCGGGGATGGGCAATCAGCCCCAGCATTTT
>NA|TRBV19|TRBJ2-7|NA
CASSTRDIPEQYF
TGTGCCAGTAGTACCCGGGACATTCCCGAGCAGTACTTC
>TRBD1|TRBV11-3|TRBJ1-2|few
CASSRTGGASNGYTF
TGTGCCAGCAGCCGGACAGGGGGCGCGAGTAATGGCTACACCTTC
>NA|TRBV10-3|TRBJ1-1|NA
CAISEAIVNTEAFF
TGTGCCATCAGTGAGGCAATAGTAAACACTGAAGCTTTCTTT
>NA|TRBV5-6|TRBJ2-1|NA
CASSLYGGAGNEQFF
TGTGCCAGCAGCCTTTATGGGGGGGCAGGGAATGAGCAGTTCTTC
>NA|TRBV7-8|TRBJ2-1|NA
CASSLLPNGAGVYNEQFF
TGTGCCAGCAGCTTATTGCCTAATGGTGCAGGGGTCTACAATGAGCAGTTCTTC
>NA|TRBV5-6|TRBJ1-4|once
CASSFRGIAATNEKLFF
TGTGCCAGCAGCTTTAGGGGGATCGCAGCAACTAATGAAAAACTGTTTTTT
>TRBD1|TRBV10-3|TRBJ1-2|NA
CASQGQLNYGYTF
TGTGCCAGTCAGGGACAGCTTAACTATGGCTACACCTTC
>TRBD1|TRBV18|TRBJ2-7|once
CASSLTGGSYEQYF
TGTGCCAGCTCACTGACAGGGGGCTCCTACGAGCAGTACTTC
>NA|TRBV5-1|TRBJ1-4|NA
CASSPRTENEKLFF
TGCGCCAGCAGCCCAAGGACAGAGAATGAAAAACTGTTTTTT
>TRBD2|TRBV10-2|TRBJ2-1|NA
CASSLAGLGFGEQFF
TGCGCCAGCAGCTTAGCGGGGCTGGGGTTCGGGGAGCAGTTCTTC
>NA|TRBV19|TRBJ1-6|once
CASSMKLGGVKVSPLHF
TGTGCCAGTAGTATGAAACTCGGGGGTGTTAAGGTGTCACCCCTCCACTTT
>TRBD2|TRBV2|TRBJ2-5|NA
CASSESRTSGASGETQYF
TGTGCCAGCAGTGAAAGCCGGACTAGCGGGGCGTCGGGGGAGACCCAGTACTTC
>NA|TRBV19|TRBJ1-1|few
CASKPQVLSREAFF
TGTGCCAGTAAACCCCAGGTCTTATCTCGGGAAGCTTTCTTT
>TRBD1|TRBV5-1|TRBJ2-7|NA
CASSLGTARSEQYF
TGCGCCAGCAGCTTAGGGACAGCTAGATCCGAGCAGTACTTC
>TRBD1|TRBV18|TRBJ1-2|NA
CASSQGTGYGYTF
TGTGCCAGCTCACAAGGGACAGGATATGGCTACACCTTC
>NA|TRBV5-1|TRBJ1-2|few
CASSLWARPQANYGYTF
TGCGCCAGCAGCTTGTGGGCCAGGCCTCAAGCTAACTATGGCTACACCTTC
>NA|TRBV6-2/TRBV6-3|TRBJ1-5|NA
CASSPWGKGDQPQHF
TGTGCCAGCAGTCCCTGGGGGAAGGGGGATCAGCCCCAGCATTTT
>TRBD1|TRBV28|TRBJ1-2|NA
CASGDRARRYTF
TGTGCCAGTGGAGACAGGGCTAGACGCTACACCTTC
>TRBD1|TRBV19|TRBJ2-2|NA
CASMTPLTGMTGELFF
TGTGCCAGTATGACCCCGTTGACAGGGATGACCGGGGAGCTGTTTTTT
>NA|TRBV7-3|TRBJ1-5|NA
CASSLQSNQPQHF
TGTGCCAGCAGCCTGCAGAGCAATCAGCCCCAGCATTTT
>NA|TRBV29-1|TRBJ1-1|NA
CSTSGGDGVVTEAFF
TGCAGCACCTCAGGAGGGGACGGGGTTGTCACTGAAGCTTTCTTT
>NA|TRBV5-1|TRBJ1-4|NA
CASSTGATNEKLFF
TGCGCCAGCAGCACGGGGGCAACTAATGAAAAACTGTTTTTT
>NA|TRBV4-2|TRBJ1-5|few
CASSQDSAGRTQPQHF
TGTGCCAGCAGCCAAGATAGCGCAGGGAGGACTCAGCCCCAGCATTTT
>NA|TRBV20-1|TRBJ2-5|NA
CSASFGREETQYF
TGCAGTGCTAGTTTTGGCAGGGAAGAGACCCAGTACTTC
>TRBD1|TRBV5-1|TRBJ1-4|NA
CASSLQGAQGEKLFF
TGCGCCAGCAGCCTACAGGGGGCGCAGGGTGAAAAACTGTTTTTT
>TRBD2|TRBV3-1/TRBV3-2|TRBJ2-7|NA
CASSRPGGGKYEQYF
TGTGCCAGCAGCCGCCCCGGGGGGGGCAAGTACGAGCAGTACTTC
>NA|TRBV4-2|TRBJ1-1|NA
CASSYRQGLNEAFF
TGTGCCAGCAGCTATCGCCAGGGGTTGAATGAAGCTTTCTTT
>TRBD2|TRBV9|TRBJ2-1|NA
CASSVAGGSGDYNEQFF
TGTGCCAGCAGCGTAGCCGGGGGTAGCGGGGACTACAATGAGCAGTTCTTC
>NA|TRBV10-3|TRBJ2-3|NA
CAISEVEVLTDTQYF
TGTGCCATCAGTGAAGTAGAGGTCCTCACAGATACGCAGTATTTT
>NA|TRBV5-1|TRBJ1-1|NA
CASSLAGQNTEAFF
TGCGCCAGCAGCTTGGCAGGACAGAACACTGAAGCTTTCTTT
>NA|TRBV18|TRBJ1-2|NA
CASSPPGQFGYTF
TGTGCCAGCTCACCACCTGGACAGTTTGGCTACACCTTC
>NA|TRBV28|TRBJ1-2|NA
CASSLLAHERDSYTF
TGTGCCAGCAGTTTATTAGCCCATGAAAGGGACAGCTACACCTTC
>NA|TRBV2|TRBJ1-1|NA
CASSADSGTEAFF
TGTGCCAGCAGCGCGGACAGTGGCACTGAAGCTTTCTTT
>NA|TRBV7-3|TRBJ1-1|NA
CASSLSSDTEAFF
TGTGCCAGCAGCTTAAGTTCAGACACTGAAGCTTTCTTT
>NA|TRBV6-5|TRBJ2-2|once
CASSYAGYTGELFF
TGTGCCAGCAGTTACGCGGGTTACACCGGGGAGCTGTTTTTT
>NA|TRBV7-9|TRBJ1-1|few
CASSFRVNQNTEAFF
TGTGCCAGCAGCTTCCGGGTGAACCAGAACACTGAAGCTTTCTTT
>NA|TRBV10-3|TRBJ2-1|NA
CAISVDSLYNEQFF
TGTGCCATCAGCGTGGACAGCCTCTACAATGAGCAGTTCTTC
>NA|TRBV13|TRBJ1-1|NA
CASSQRQTEAFF
TGTGCCAGCAGCCAACGACAGACTGAAGCTTTCTTT
>TRBD1|TRBV5-1|TRBJ1-5|NA
CASRFGTGFNQPQHF
TGCGCCAGCAGATTCGGGACAGGATTCAATCAGCCCCAGCATTTT
>TRBD1|TRBV12-3/TRBV12-4|TRBJ1-2|NA
CASSRDRGEGYTF
TGTGCCAGCAGCCGCGACAGGGGTGAAGGCTACACCTTC
>NA|TRBV18|TRBJ1-3|NA
CASSPGSGGRNTIYF
TGTGCCAGCTCTCCTGGGAGCGGGGGAAGAAACACCATATATTTT
>NA|TRBV5-4|TRBJ2-7|NA
CASSLNRGSRYEQYF
TGTGCCAGCAGCTTGAACCGGGGGTCGCGGTACGAGCAGTACTTC
>NA|TRBV5-8|TRBJ1-1|NA
CASSFQINTEAFF
TGTGCCAGCAGCTTTCAGATTAACACTGAAGCTTTCTTT
>NA|TRBV28|TRBJ1-2|once
CASSLSSGGDRDTF
TGTGCCAGCAGTTTGTCCTCGGGGGGAGACAGAGACACCTTC
>NA|TRBV7-9|TRBJ1-1|NA
CASSPILGLVNTEAFF
TGTGCCAGCAGCCCGATTCTTGGACTGGTGAACACTGAAGCTTTCTTT
>NA|TRBV5-1|TRBJ1-2|NA
CASSFIRHDGYTF
TGCGCCAGCAGCTTTATCAGGCATGACGGCTACACCTTC
>NA|TRBV15|TRBJ2-7|NA
CAIAQGRAKEQYF
TGTGCCATCGCCCAGGGGAGGGCAAAAGAGCAGTACTTC
>TRBD1|TRBV11-3|TRBJ1-2|NA
CASSLNPTGDYGYTF
TGTGCCAGCAGCCTCAATCCGACAGGGGACTATGGCTACACCTTC
>NA|TRBV5-1|TRBJ2-2|once
CASLGGLISSGELFF
TGCGCCAGTCTTGGGGGACTCATCTCTTCCGGGGAGCTGTTTTTT
>TRBD1|TRBV5-1|TRBJ2-1|NA
CASSSGTASYNEQFF
TGCGCCAGCAGCTCCGGGACAGCCTCCTACAATGAGCAGTTCTTC
>NA|TRBV9|TRBJ2-3|once
CASGTSTDTQYF
TGTGCCAGCGGGACTAGCACAGATACGCAGTATTTT
>NA|TRBV5-5|TRBJ1-1|few
CASSLRQGYKAFF
TGTGCCAGCAGCTTGCGCCAGGGATACAAAGCTTTCTTT
>TRBD2|TRBV6-1|TRBJ2-3|NA
CASSDGLGLAVTDTQYF
TGTGCCAGCAGTGACGGGCTGGGACTAGCGGTCACAGATACGCAGTATTTT
>NA|TRBV18|TRBJ1-1|NA
CASSPWNRGTEAFF
TGTGCCAGCTCACCCTGGAACCGGGGCACTGAAGCTTTCTTT